A single T cell receptor beta chain is shown here with its context. The specificity of this receptor is unknown. Per-nucleotide qualities are absent, and no much larger clonotype sits a single base away. TCRdb shows the sequencer as Illumina NovaSeq 6000. cDNA libraries for TCRalpha and TCRbeta were prepared by 5'RACE using constant-segment primers, with sample barcodes and unique molecular identifiers added. RNA was extracted from every sample with Trizol reagent. Libraries were amplified in two PCR steps, with a second sample barcode and Illumina TruSeq adapters added in the second step. Sequencing of the libraries was done on an Illumina NovaSeq, producing 2 x 150 bp paired-end reads. Under the source paper's analysis protocol: With migec v1.2.7, reads were demultiplexed and then collapsed into UMI-guided consensus sequences. Using mixcr v2.1.11, UMI consensuses were aligned to TRA and TRB V and J templates and then assembled into clonotypes. A clonotype was counted as expanded or contracted only if both edgeR and NoisET called the change significant, with noise models trained on biological replicates. edgeR calls used a false discovery rate-adjusted p below 0.01 and a log2 fold-change threshold of 1. As an exploratory analysis of dynamics, PCA with hierarchical clustering was applied to max-normalized trajectories of the 1000 most abundant clonotypes. The CD4 or CD8 phenotype of responding clones was assigned using the separately sequenced CD4+ and CD8+ repertoires. Clones were called with MiXCR by TCRdb after fastp trimmed the public reads at Q25, and only in-frame beta chains were retained. Every CDR3 protein is listed once, alongside the most common genes and DNA of its rows. TCRdb's processing, not the authors', yielded these V and J calls. Counted in this sample were around 320,000 distinct CDR3 sequences; roughly 21% of them appeared once. Under 25% of the sample is in the top ten clones.

These data originate in a study of T-cell memory formation after mild COVID-19 listed by TCRdb under 2021. Context from the whole study: TCR sequence clusters from the two donors were found to be largely donor specific. Two young, previously healthy adult volunteers made up the cohort, one male and one female. T-cell clones expanding and contracting after mild COVID-19 in a couple of donors were tracked by longitudinal TCRalpha and TCRbeta repertoire sequencing. Points the paper makes about the study in general: Only a couple of mild cases were covered by the study, and larger cohorts that include severe cases with pre-infection samples were considered necessary. Clones contracting from day 15 to 85 had balanced CD4/CD8 phenotypes, while a second wave expanding from day 15 to 37 was biased towards CD4+. SARS-CoV-2 specificity of the second-wave clones peaking on day 37 was not confirmed. Contracting CD4+ clones turned up mainly in the CM and EM memory subsets, whereas EMRA was where CD8+ clones were enriched. The detection of some responding clones in pre-infection memory suggests that pre-existing cross-reactive memory T cells joined the SARS-CoV-2 response.

PBMCs were isolated by Ficoll-Paque density gradient centrifugation. The sequenced material came from PBMCs or a T cell subset sorted from them (not recorded which). The receptor's source is a young man who had mild COVID-19 (a few samples of this study predate the infection). The sample titles of this study are shuffled in the database, so cell type and time point are left out; the donor was told from shared clones.

The base sequence is TGTGCCAGCAGTCTGGGGCCGAACTCCTACGAGCAGTACTTC. Its amino acids are CASSLGPNSYEQYF. The chain links TRBV6-2 or TRBV6-3 with TRBJ2-7; the D gene is perhaps TRBD1, from 5 matching bases. As encoded in the germline V gene, CDR1 is MNHEY while CDR2 is SVGEGT. Trimming takes 5 bases from V and 0 bases from J, and the germline ends sit 11 bases apart. The CDR3 has 14 amino acids, counting the end cysteine and phenylalanine. The read is trimmed to its CDR3 DNA, 42 bases read in frame from base 1.